These 23 T cell receptor beta chains were sequenced from one sample in a study of blood T cell repertoires in COVID-19 (dated by TCRdb to 2018 to 2020). The library relied on the immunoSEQ multiplex PCR assay. TCRdb limited this immuneACCESS table to in-frame rearrangements with V and J called. A share of clones is missing; checked studies link under half to unresolved V genes, and the rest is unexplained. For this sample the table gives about 80,000 clones, of which over 70% were detected only once. Roughly 15% of the sample is held by the ten biggest clonotypes. The sample comprised peripheral blood. Receptor source: a human donor in a cohort sampled during active COVID-19.

This chain links TRBV5-1 with TRBJ2-1; D gene ambiguous. The CDR3 runs to 12 residues. The V and J ends lost 1 base and 4 bases respectively, with 3 bases between them. The germline V gene has CDR1 SGHRS and CDR2 YFSETQ. CDR3: CASSLQYNEQFF. The CDR3 region has the DNA TGCGCCAGCAGCTTGCAATACAATGAGCAGTTCTTC.

This chain joins TRBV11-3 and TRBJ1-1; D not resolved. Germline V CDR1 and CDR2: SGHNT, YENEEA. The V and J ends lost 3 bases and 1 base respectively, with 6 bases between them. There are 13 residues in the CDR3. The CDR3 DNA is TGTGCCAGCAGCTTCCGGAGGAACACTGAAGCTTTCTTT. As protein: CASSFRRNTEAFF.

CDR3 amino acids: CASSPPPQGGGYTF. For the CDR3, the DNA is TGTGCCAGCAGTCCCCCTCCGCAGGGCGGCGGCTACACCTTC. This chain uses TRBV6-5 with TRBJ1-2; a weak D match, TRBD1 (5 bases). CDR1 MNHEY and CDR2 SVGAGI come from the germline V gene. Trimming removed 5 bases from V and 8 bases from J, with 18 bases in between. The CDR3 runs to 14 residues.

The chain combines TRBV12-5 with TRBJ2-1; TRBD1 matches at 7 bases. J lost 10 bases, V lost 4 bases, and 13 bases had no gene match. This CDR3 is 15 amino acids long. The germline CDR1 and CDR2 sequences are LGHNT and FRNRAP. CDR3 in amino acids: CASGSMTGTIEEQFF. The CDR3 nucleotides are TGTGCTAGTGGTTCAATGACAGGGACCATTGAGGAGCAGTTCTTC.

About this clone: This sample also contains other DNA sequences that code for the same CDR3. This sequence joins TRBV7-3 and TRBJ2-7; 10 bases line up with TRBD2. The CDR3 sequence is 14 residues long. J was trimmed by 2 bases and V by 5 bases; bases with no gene match: 3. Germline V gene lookup returns CDR1 SGHTA and CDR2 FQGTGA. DNA for the CDR3: TGTGCCAGCAGCCCGAGCGGGGGGGCCTACGAGCAGTACTTC. Its translation is CASSPSGGAYEQYF. The entire variable domain, with the rest obtained from reference TRBV7-3 and TRBJ2-7, is as follows: GAGVSQTPSNKVTEKGKYVELRCDPISGHTALYWYRQSLGQGPEFLIYFQGTGAADDSGLPNDRFFAVRPEGSVSTLKIQRTERGDSAVYLCASSPSGGAYEQYFGPGTRLTVT.

This chain links TRBV5-6 with TRBJ2-5; 10 nucleotides line up with TRBD2. Trimming at V came to 2 bases and at J to 2 bases, leaving 3 bases not matched to a gene. Per the germline V gene, CDR1 is SGHDT and CDR2 is YYEEEE. This CDR3 is built from 15 residues. CDR3 in DNA: TGTGCCAGCAGCTTCCTAGCGGGGGTTCAAGAGACCCAGTACTTC. It specifies CASSFLAGVQETQYF.

The chain employs TRBV4-3 and TRBJ1-2; D is perhaps TRBD1 (5 bases). The CDR3 is 14 amino acids. CDR1 LGHNA and CDR2 YSLEER come from the germline V gene. Between the trimmed V and J ends, which lost 3 bases and 4 bases, there was a span of 12 bases. The CDR3: CASSQVRVGYGYTF. The CDR3 DNA sequence: TGCGCCAGCAGCCAGGTCAGGGTTGGCTATGGCTACACCTTC.

The chain links TRBV7-6 to TRBJ1-5, with 9 bases lining up with TRBD1. This CDR3 comprises 15 residues. Germline loops: CDR1 SGHVS, CDR2 FNYEAQ. The V segment lost 0 bases and the J segment 8 bases; nucleotides outside the gene matches: 5. For the CDR3, the DNA is TGTGCCAGCAGCTTAGCCGGACAGGGGATCGAGCCCCAGCATTTT. Translating gives CASSLAGQGIEPQHF.

The chain is built from TRBV4-2 and TRBJ2-7; possibly TRBD2 for D (7 bases). Germline CDR1 is LGHNA and CDR2 is YNFKEQ. Trimming pared 0 bases from V and 4 bases from J, leaving 13 bases between. The CDR3 has 15 residues. The CDR3 nucleotides are TGTGCCAGCAGCCAAGAGGAGGGGGGGGGATACGAGCAGTACTTC. This gives the protein CASSQEEGGGYEQYF.

J is TRBJ2-3 and V is TRBV5-6; D might be TRBD2 (5 bases). Germline loops: CDR1 SGHDT, CDR2 YYEEEE. The CDR3 loop spans 14 amino acids. With 2 bases removed from V and 2 bases from J, the gap between germline ends came to 9 bases. CDR3 sequence reads: CASSFKAVTDTQYF. The CDR3 bases are TGTGCCAGCAGCTTTAAAGCGGTCACAGATACGCAGTATTTT.

This chain links TRBV7-2 with TRBJ1-5, with D possibly matching TRBD1 (6 bases). Germline V gives CDR1 SGHTA, CDR2 FQGNSA. V was trimmed by 1 base and J by 3 bases, leaving 10 bases between them. The CDR3 sequence is 15 residues long. The CDR3 is CASSLGQGLNQPQHF. As DNA, the CDR3 is TGTGCCAGCAGCTTAGGGCAGGGGCTCAATCAGCCCCAGCATTTT. The variable domain in full, completed from reference TRBV7-2 and TRBJ1-5, reads GAGVSQSPSNKVTEKGKDVELRCDPISGHTALYWYRQSLGQGLEFLIYFQGNSAPDKSGLPSDRFSAERTGGSVSTLTIQRTQQEDSAVYLCASSLGQGLNQPQHFGDGTRLSIL.

This clone is a singleton in its sample. The chain is built from TRBV7-9 and TRBJ2-7; D is perhaps TRBD1 (5 bases). The CDR3 sequence is 15 residues long. CDR1 and CDR2 from the germline V gene are SEHNR and FQNEAQ (reference sequence). Trimming removed 1 base at V and 2 bases at J, with 12 bases between. CDR3 sequence: CASSLVRGAAYEQYF. The CDR3 nucleotides are TGTGCCAGCAGCTTAGTTAGGGGCGCGGCCTACGAGCAGTACTTC.

The V gene is TRBV19, the J gene TRBJ2-1; 12 bases are a match to TRBD2. The V gene end was trimmed by 1 base and the J gene end by 8 bases; junction bases not matched to a gene: 6. The CDR3 contains 16 residues. Per the germline V gene, CDR1 is LNHDA and CDR2 is SQIVND (reference sequence). CDR3 in DNA: TGTGCCAGTAGTATAGGAGCGCTAGCGGGAGGGTATGAGCAGTTCTTC. It is translated as CASSIGALAGGYEQFF.

The rearrangement uses TRBV28 and TRBJ2-7; D may be TRBD1 (5 bases). The CDR3 runs 13 residues. The V end lost 5 bases, the J end lost 6 bases, and 14 bases lay between the germline ends. Germline CDR1 reads MDHEN; CDR2 reads SYDVKM. The CDR3, as DNA: TGTGCCAGCAGTCAGGGTGGGTCCCTCGAGCAGTACTTC. Amino acids: CASSQGGSLEQYF.

This chain uses TRBV6-4 with TRBJ2-5, with TRBD1 identical over 7 bases. This CDR3 is 14 amino acids long. Germline CDR1 MRHNA, CDR2 SNTAGT. Losses at the gene ends were 4 bases for V and 5 bases for J; bases not matched to a gene: 7. The CDR3: CASSGGGQDETQYF. CDR3 in DNA: TGTGCCAGCAGTGGTGGCGGACAGGACGAGACCCAGTACTTC.

The chain employs TRBV9 and TRBJ2-1; TRBD2 aligns across 16 bases. Germline V CDR1 and CDR2: SGDLS, YYNGEE. CDR3 length: 18 amino acids. With V trimmed by 4 bases and J by 10 bases, 14 bases remained unmatched. The CDR3 bases are TGTGCCAGCAGCCTTTCCCCGGGACTAGCGGGAGGGCCGGAAGAGCAGTTCTTC. Its translation: CASSLSPGLAGGPEEQFF.

J is TRBJ1-5 and V is TRBV29-1; TRBD1 might be the D (5 bases). Germline V gene data show CDR1 as SQVTM and CDR2 as ANQGSEA. The CDR3 is 15 residues long. V shed 4 bases and J shed 5 bases, with 18 bases lying between them. This chain's CDR3 is CSVGEVGGDDQPQHF. DNA for the CDR3: TGCAGCGTTGGGGAGGTTGGGGGGGATGATCAGCCCCAGCATTTT.

This chain connects TRBV7-2 to TRBJ2-3; D is undetermined. CDR1 and CDR2 from the germline V gene are SGHTA and FQGNSA. Trimming removed 5 bases at V and 5 bases at J, with 8 bases between. The CDR3 has 12 residues. CDR3 in DNA: TGTGCCAGCAGCCTAAACCGAGATACGCAGTATTTT. Its protein is CASSLNRDTQYF.

V usage is TRBV7-7 and J usage is TRBJ2-3; D is possibly TRBD1 (6 bases). CDR1 and CDR2 from the germline V gene are SSHAT and FNYEAQ (reference sequence). Trimming shortened V by 5 bases and J by 5 bases, and 17 bases separated the two germline ends. The CDR3 length is 15 residues. CDR3 in DNA: TGTGCCAGCAGCCAATCAGGGGTTAAGGGAGATACGCAGTATTTT. Its translation: CASSQSGVKGDTQYF.

V gene TRBV11-3 combines with J gene TRBJ1-6; 8 bases agree with TRBD1. J gave up 5 bases and V 1 base, and 7 bases lay outside the gene matches. Germline values: CDR1 SGHNT, CDR2 YENEEA. The CDR3 extends over 17 amino acids. CDR3 bases: TGTGCCAGCAGCTTAGTCTTGACAGGGGCGAATAATTCACCCCTCCACTTT. This sequence encodes CASSLVLTGANNSPLHF.

The V and J genes are TRBV6-5 and TRBJ1-3; D unresolved. The CDR3 has 12 residues. Trimming left V 6 bases short and J 4 bases short, with 7 bases between. The germline CDR1 and CDR2 sequences are MNHEY and SVGAGI. The DNA of the CDR3 is TGTGCCAGCAGCCTAATCGGAAACACCATATATTTT. Amino acids: CASSLIGNTIYF.

The chain employs TRBV12-3 or TRBV12-4 and TRBJ2-5; a weak D match, TRBD1 (5 bases). CDR3 size: 13 residues. Trimming cost V 4 bases and J 2 bases, with 8 bases left between them. CDR3 bases: TGTGCCAGCAGTTCGACAGAACAAGAGACCCAGTACTTC. Translation gives CASSSTEQETQYF.

The chain is built from TRBV27 and TRBJ2-1; TRBD2 might be the D (6 bases). Germline CDR1 and CDR2: MNHEY and SMNVEV (reference sequence). Trimming pared 2 bases from V and 8 bases from J, leaving 19 bases between. This CDR3 contains 16 residues. CDR3 in amino acids: CASSLTPGLLPDEQFF. Here the CDR3 DNA reads TGTGCCAGCAGTTTAACCCCGGGACTGTTACCGGATGAGCAGTTCTTC.